This section outlines one T cell receptor beta chain sequence together with its context. Time point described: pre-treatment sample, taken before nivolumab and TIL therapy. Enrollment ran from late 2017 to early 2020. The data were taken from a study of TIL therapy for anti-PD-1-resistant metastatic lung cancer. About the study: Progressing patients received lymphodepletion, expanded TIL infusion and IL-2.

Germline V gene lookup returns CDR1 MDHEN and CDR2 SYDVKM. The V end lost 5 bases, the J end lost 1 base, and 11 bases lay between the germline ends. CDR3 length equals 14 residues. The libraries were made with immunoSEQ v3. Repertoires were generated with immunoSEQ multiplex PCR, while TCRdb's copy carries only in-frame clones and drops some. The sample includes 35,000 to 55,000 clones, roughly 85% seen only once; the top ten take less than 15%. The chain is built from TRBV28 and TRBJ1-1; a weak D match, TRBD1 (6 bases). This receptor was identified in a man aged 70 or older with non-small cell lung cancer. The sample consisted of blood, taken at baseline. The CDR3 here is CASSPGQRNTEAFF. The DNA for the CDR3 is TGTGCCAGCAGTCCAGGACAGAGGAACACTGAAGCTTTCTTT.